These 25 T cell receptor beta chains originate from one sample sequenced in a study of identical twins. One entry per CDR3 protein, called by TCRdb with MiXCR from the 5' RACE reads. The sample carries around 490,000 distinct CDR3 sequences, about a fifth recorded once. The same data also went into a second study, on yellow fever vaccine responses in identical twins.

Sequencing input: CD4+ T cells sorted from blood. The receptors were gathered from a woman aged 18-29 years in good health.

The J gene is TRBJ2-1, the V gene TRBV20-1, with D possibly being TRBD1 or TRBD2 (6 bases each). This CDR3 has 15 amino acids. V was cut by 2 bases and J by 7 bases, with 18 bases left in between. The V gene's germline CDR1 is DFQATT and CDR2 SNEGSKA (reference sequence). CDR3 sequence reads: CSARPDGGQSNEQFF. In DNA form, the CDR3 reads TGCAGTGCTAGACCGGATGGGGGGCAGTCGAATGAGCAGTTCTTC.

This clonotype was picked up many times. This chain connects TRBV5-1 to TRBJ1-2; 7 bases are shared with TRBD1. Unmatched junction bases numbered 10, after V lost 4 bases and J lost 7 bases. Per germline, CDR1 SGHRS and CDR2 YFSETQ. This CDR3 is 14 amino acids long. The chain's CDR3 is CASSRDRERGGYTF. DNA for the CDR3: TGCGCCAGCAGCCGGGACAGAGAACGCGGTGGCTACACCTTC.

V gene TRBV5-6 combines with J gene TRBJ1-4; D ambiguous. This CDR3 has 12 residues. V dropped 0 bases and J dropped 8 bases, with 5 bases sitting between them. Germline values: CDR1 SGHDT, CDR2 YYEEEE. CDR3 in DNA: TGTGCCAGCAGCTTGGCCAGCGAAAAACTGTTTTTT. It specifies CASSLASEKLFF.

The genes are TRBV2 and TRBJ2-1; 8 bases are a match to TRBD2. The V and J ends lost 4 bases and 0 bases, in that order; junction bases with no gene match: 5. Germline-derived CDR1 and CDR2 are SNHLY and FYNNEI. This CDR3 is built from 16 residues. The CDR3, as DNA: TGTGCCAGCAGTGGGGGTAGCGGGAACTCCTACAATGAGCAGTTCTTC. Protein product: CASSGGSGNSYNEQFF. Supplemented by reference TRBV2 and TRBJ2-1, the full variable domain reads EPEVTQTPSHQVTQMGQEVILRCVPISNHLYFYWYRQILGQKVEFLVSFYNNEISEKSEIFDDQFSVERPDGSNFTLKIRSTKLEDSAMYFCASSGGSGNSYNEQFFGPGTRLTVL.

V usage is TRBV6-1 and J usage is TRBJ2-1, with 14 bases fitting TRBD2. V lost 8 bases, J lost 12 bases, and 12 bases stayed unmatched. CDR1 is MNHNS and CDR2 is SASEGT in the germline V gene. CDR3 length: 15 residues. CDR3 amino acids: CASAPPGLAGEGQFF. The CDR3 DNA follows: TGTGCCAGCGCCCCCCCGGGACTAGCGGGAGAAGGGCAGTTCTTC.

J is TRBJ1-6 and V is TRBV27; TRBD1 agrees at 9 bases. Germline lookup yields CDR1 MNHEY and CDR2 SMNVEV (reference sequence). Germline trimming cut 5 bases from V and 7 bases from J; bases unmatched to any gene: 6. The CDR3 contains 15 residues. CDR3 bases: TGTGCCAGCAGTAAAGGGACAGGGACAAATTCACCCCTCCACTTT. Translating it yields CASSKGTGTNSPLHF.

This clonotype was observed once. CDR3 in DNA: TGTGCCATCAGTGAAGGAGGGACCTACAATGAGCAGTTCTTC. Amino acids: CAISEGGTYNEQFF. This chain joins TRBV10-3 and TRBJ2-1; a possible D gene is TRBD2 (6 bases). In germline, CDR1 is ENHRY, CDR2 SYGVKD. V lost 3 bases, J lost 2 bases, and 8 bases lay in between. The CDR3 totals 14 residues.

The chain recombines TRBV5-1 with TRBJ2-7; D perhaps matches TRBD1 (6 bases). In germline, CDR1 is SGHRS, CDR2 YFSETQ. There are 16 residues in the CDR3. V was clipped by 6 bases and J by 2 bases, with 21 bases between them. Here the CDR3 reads CASTLDPGTLPYEQYF. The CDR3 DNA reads TGCGCCAGCACCCTTGACCCCGGGACATTGCCCTACGAGCAGTACTTC.

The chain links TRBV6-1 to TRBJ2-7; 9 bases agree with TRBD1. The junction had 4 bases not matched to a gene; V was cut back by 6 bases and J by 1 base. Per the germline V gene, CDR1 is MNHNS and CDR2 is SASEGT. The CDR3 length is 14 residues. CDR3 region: CASRRTGVSYEQYF. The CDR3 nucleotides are TGTGCCAGCAGACGGACAGGGGTTTCCTACGAGCAGTACTTC.

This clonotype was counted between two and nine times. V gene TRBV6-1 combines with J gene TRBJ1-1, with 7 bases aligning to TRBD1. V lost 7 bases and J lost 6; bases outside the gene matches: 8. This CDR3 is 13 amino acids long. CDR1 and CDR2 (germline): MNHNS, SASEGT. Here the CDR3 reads CASIVTGDSEAFF. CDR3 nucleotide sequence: TGTGCCAGCATTGTAACAGGGGACTCTGAAGCTTTCTTT.

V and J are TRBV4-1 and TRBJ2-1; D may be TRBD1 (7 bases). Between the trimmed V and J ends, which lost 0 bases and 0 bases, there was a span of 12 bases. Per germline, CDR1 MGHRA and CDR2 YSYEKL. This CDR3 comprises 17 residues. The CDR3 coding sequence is TGCGCCAGCAGCCAAGATAGGGGGGACAGCTCCTACAATGAGCAGTTCTTC. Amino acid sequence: CASSQDRGDSSYNEQFF.

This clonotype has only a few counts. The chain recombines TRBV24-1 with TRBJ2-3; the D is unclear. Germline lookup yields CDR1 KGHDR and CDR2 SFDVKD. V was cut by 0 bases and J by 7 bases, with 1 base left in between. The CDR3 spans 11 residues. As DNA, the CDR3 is TGTGCCACCAGTGATTTGAATACGCAGTATTTT. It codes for CATSDLNTQYF.

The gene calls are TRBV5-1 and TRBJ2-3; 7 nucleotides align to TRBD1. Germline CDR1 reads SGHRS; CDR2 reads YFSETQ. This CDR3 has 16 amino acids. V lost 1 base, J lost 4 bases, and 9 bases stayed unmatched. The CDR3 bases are TGCGCCAGCAGCTTGAACAGGGGCCTCATCGCAGATACGCAGTATTTT. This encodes CASSLNRGLIADTQYF.

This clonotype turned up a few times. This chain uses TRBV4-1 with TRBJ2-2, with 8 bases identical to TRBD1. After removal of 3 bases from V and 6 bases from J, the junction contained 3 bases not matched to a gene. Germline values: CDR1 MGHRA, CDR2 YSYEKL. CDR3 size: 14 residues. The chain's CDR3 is CASSQPGGPGELFF. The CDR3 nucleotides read TGCGCCAGCAGCCAGCCAGGGGGCCCCGGGGAGCTGTTTTTT.

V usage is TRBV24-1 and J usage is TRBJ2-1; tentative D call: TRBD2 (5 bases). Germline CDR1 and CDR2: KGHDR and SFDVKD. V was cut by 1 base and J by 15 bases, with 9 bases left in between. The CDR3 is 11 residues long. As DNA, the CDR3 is TGTGCCACCAGTGATTTAGAGGGCTGGTTCTTC. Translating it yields CATSDLEGWFF.

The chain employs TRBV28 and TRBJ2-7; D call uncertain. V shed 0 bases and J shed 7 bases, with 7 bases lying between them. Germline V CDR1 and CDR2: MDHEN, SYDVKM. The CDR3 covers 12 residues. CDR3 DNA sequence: TGTGCCAGCAGTTTATGGCTTGGGGAGCAGTACTTC. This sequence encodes CASSLWLGEQYF. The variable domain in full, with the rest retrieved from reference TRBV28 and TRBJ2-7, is DVKVTQSSRYLVKRTGEKVFLECVQDMDHENMFWYRQDPGLGLRLIYFSYDVKMKEKGDIPEGYSVSREKKERFSLILESASTNQTSMYLCASSLWLGEQYFGPGTRLTVT.

The CDR3 nucleotides read TGCAGCGTTGGTTCGAGGCTAGCGGGGAGGCAGTTCTTC. This sequence encodes CSVGSRLAGRQFF. The chain links TRBV29-1 to TRBJ2-1, with 9 nucleotides matching TRBD2. Per the germline V gene, CDR1 is SQVTM and CDR2 is ANQGSEA. Unmatched junction bases numbered 10, after V lost 4 bases and J lost 12 bases. The CDR3 totals 13 residues.

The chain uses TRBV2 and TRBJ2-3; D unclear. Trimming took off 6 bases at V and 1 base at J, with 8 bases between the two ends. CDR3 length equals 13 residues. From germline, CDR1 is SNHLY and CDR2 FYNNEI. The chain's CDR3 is CASSDMGTDTQYF. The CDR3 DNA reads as TGTGCCAGCAGCGACATGGGCACAGATACGCAGTATTTT.

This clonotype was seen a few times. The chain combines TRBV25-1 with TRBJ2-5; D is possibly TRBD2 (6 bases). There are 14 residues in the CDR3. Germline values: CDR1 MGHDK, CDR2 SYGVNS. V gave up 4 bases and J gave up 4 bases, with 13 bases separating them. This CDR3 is CASSASGAGETQYF. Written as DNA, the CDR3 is TGTGCCAGCAGTGCCAGCGGAGCGGGAGAGACCCAGTACTTC.

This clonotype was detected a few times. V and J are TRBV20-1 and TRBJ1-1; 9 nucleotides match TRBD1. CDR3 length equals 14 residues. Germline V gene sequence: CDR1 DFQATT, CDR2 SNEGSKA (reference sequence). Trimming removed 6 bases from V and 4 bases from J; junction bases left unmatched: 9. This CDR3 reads CSAPEQGARTEAFF. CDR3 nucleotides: TGCAGTGCACCTGAACAGGGGGCGCGCACTGAAGCTTTCTTT.

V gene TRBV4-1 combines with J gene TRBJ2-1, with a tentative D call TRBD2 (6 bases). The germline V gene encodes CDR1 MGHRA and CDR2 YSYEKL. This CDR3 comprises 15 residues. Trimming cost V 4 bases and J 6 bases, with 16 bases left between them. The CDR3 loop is CASSRLVGGSNEQFF. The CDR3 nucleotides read TGCGCCAGCAGCCGCCTAGTAGGAGGGTCCAATGAGCAGTTCTTC.

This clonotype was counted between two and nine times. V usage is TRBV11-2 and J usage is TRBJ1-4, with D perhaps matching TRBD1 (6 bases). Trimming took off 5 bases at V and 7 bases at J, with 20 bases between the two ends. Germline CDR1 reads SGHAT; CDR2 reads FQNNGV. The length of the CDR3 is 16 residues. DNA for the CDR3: TGTGCCAGCAGCCCTAGCCGTCAGGGGTTAAGTGAAAAACTGTTTTTT. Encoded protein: CASSPSRQGLSEKLFF.

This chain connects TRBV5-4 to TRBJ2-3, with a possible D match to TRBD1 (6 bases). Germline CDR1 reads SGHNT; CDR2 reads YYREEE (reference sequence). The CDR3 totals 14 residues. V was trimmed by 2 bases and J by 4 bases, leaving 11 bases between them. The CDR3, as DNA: TGTGCCAGCAGCTTCAGGGGCCCAGCAGATACGCAGTATTTT. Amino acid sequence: CASSFRGPADTQYF.

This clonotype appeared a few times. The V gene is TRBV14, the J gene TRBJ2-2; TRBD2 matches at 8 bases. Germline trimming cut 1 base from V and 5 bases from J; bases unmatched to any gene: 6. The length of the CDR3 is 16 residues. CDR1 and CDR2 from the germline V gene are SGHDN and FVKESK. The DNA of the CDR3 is TGTGCCAGCAGCCAAGGGACTAGCCCGAGGACCGGGGAGCTGTTTTTT. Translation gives CASSQGTSPRTGELFF.

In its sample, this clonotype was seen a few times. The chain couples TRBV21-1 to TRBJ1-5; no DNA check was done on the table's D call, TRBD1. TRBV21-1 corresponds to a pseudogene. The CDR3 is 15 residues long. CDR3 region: CASNPGTGVNQPQHF. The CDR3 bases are TGTGCCAGCAACCCCGGGACAGGGGTGAATCAGCCCCAGCATTTT.